One sample yielded the 28 T cell receptor beta chains listed below, sequenced in a study of vaccination and CD4 T cells after COVID-19. As to treatment: approximately nine-day PBMC culture with coronavirus spike peptide pools or control peptides (ViraFEST assay). The Oncomine TCR Beta short-read assay was what sequenced the DNA obtained from cultured CD4+ T cells. MiXCR, applied by TCRdb to the PCR reads, yields one record per CDR3 protein. The sample lists about 6,800 distinct CDR3 sequences, roughly 23% occurring once. No antigen is known for these receptors. This specimen was CD4+ T cells from blood, cultured in vitro, taken after SARS-CoV-2 vaccination. These receptors were taken from a human donor who had recovered from COVID-19.

This clonotype was recorded a few times. This chain connects TRBV6-5 to TRBJ1-6; 8 bases align to TRBD1. In germline, CDR1 is MNHEY, CDR2 SVGAGI. After removal of 2 bases from V and 9 bases from J, the junction contained 3 bases not matched to a gene. The CDR3 has 14 residues. The CDR3 sequence is CASSYDRGGSPLHF. CDR3 nucleotide sequence: TGTGCCAGCAGTTACGACAGGGGAGGTTCACCCCTCCACTTT.

This chain links TRBV25-1 with TRBJ1-1; the D gene is possibly TRBD1 (6 bases). The CDR3 is 15 amino acids. Trimming took 6 bases from V and 4 from J, leaving 18 bases between them. Germline V CDR1 and CDR2: MGHDK, SYGVNS. CDR3 in amino acids: CASSHRAGGGTEAFF. Written as DNA, the CDR3 is TGTGCCAGCAGCCACAGGGCGGGGGGAGGCACTGAAGCTTTCTTT.

This chain uses TRBV18 with TRBJ1-2; D unresolved. Between the trimmed V and J ends, which lost 3 bases and 3 bases, there was a span of 14 bases. The CDR3 runs to 15 residues. Germline CDR1 KGHSH, CDR2 LQKENI. CDR3 DNA sequence: TGTGCCAGCTCACCCAGTGCGGGCCAATACTATGGCTACACCTTC. Its protein is CASSPSAGQYYGYTF. The entire variable domain, with the rest obtained from reference TRBV18 and TRBJ1-2, is as follows: NAGVMQNPRHLVRRRGQEARLRCSPMKGHSHVYWYRQLPEEGLKFMVYLQKENIIDESGMPKERFSAEFPKEGPSILRIQQVVRGDSAAYFCASSPSAGQYYGYTFGSGTRLTVV.

The genes are TRBV6-5 and TRBJ1-1; D is undetermined. The CDR3 spans 16 residues. Germline V gene sequence: CDR1 MNHEY, CDR2 SVGAGI. Deletions cut 0 bases from V and 1 base from J, with 12 bases between. The CDR3 loop is CASSYSRRQPNTEAFF. The CDR3 DNA sequence: TGTGCCAGCAGTTACTCGAGACGACAACCGAACACTGAAGCTTTCTTT.

Within the sample, this clonotype is medium-sized (0.01 to 0.1%). This chain uses TRBV6-5 with TRBJ1-1; TRBD1 matches 7 bases. Germline values: CDR1 MNHEY, CDR2 SVGAGI. The CDR3 spans 14 residues. The V and J ends lost 4 bases and 0 bases, in that order; junction bases with no gene match: 2. The CDR3 bases are TGTGCCAGCAGTTCCGGGACAGTGAACACTGAAGCTTTCTTT. Its translation is CASSSGTVNTEAFF.

By its share, this clonotype is medium-sized. CDR3 sequence (DNA): TGCAGTGTAGGCCCAGGGTGGTCCGGGACCCAGTACTTC. This gives the protein CSVGPGWSGTQYF. This chain uses TRBV20-1 with TRBJ2-5, with TRBD1 as a possible D gene (5 bases). The CDR3 runs to 13 residues. CDR1 DFQATT and CDR2 SNEGSKA come from the germline V gene (reference sequence). Trimming stripped 7 bases from V and 7 bases from J, with 19 bases between.

This clonotype was counted a few times. This chain uses TRBV6-5 with TRBJ1-1; a weak D match, TRBD1 (6 bases). Germline V gene sequence: CDR1 MNHEY, CDR2 SVGAGI. The germline V and J ends were trimmed by 0 bases and 1 base, with 9 bases remaining between them. The CDR3 is 15 residues long. The CDR3 region is CASSYSGTTNTEAFF. The DNA for the CDR3 is TGTGCCAGCAGTTACTCCGGGACAACGAACACTGAAGCTTTCTTT.

This clonotype was found a few times. The chain uses TRBV21-1 and TRBJ2-5; the table's TRBD1 call for D was not verified on the DNA. TRBV21-1 is a recognized pseudogene. The CDR3 extends over 13 amino acids. The CDR3 DNA sequence: TGTGCCAGCAGCATTGCGTGGGCGGAGACCCAGTACTTC. Protein product: CASSIAWAETQYF.

This chain joins TRBV11-3 and TRBJ2-3, with D perhaps matching TRBD1 or TRBD2 (5 bases each). The CDR3 is made up of 16 amino acids. V lost 5 bases and J 1 base, leaving 16 bases between the germline ends. CDR1 and CDR2 (germline): SGHNT, YENEEA. The CDR3 DNA is TGTGCCAGCAGCCCCCTAGACTTGGGGGGCACAGATACGCAGTATTTT. This translates into CASSPLDLGGTDTQYF. The whole variable domain, filled in from reference TRBV11-3 and TRBJ2-3, reads EAGVVQSPRYKIIEKKQPVAFWCNPISGHNTLYWYLQNLGQGPELLIRYENEEAVDDSQLPKDRFSAERLKGVDSTLKIQPAELGDSAVYLCASSPLDLGGTDTQYFGPGTRLTVL.

This clonotype came up a few times. V and J are TRBV6-2 or TRBV6-3 and TRBJ2-5; D ambiguous. CDR3 length: 15 residues. Trimming cost V 6 bases and J 2 bases, with 16 bases left between them. From germline, CDR1 is MNHEY and CDR2 SVGEGT. This CDR3 reads CASRLLPNRQETQYF. The CDR3, as DNA: TGTGCCAGCAGGCTATTACCCAACCGGCAAGAGACCCAGTACTTC.

In its sample, this clonotype was seen a few times. This sequence joins TRBV28 and TRBJ2-3; no reliable D call. Trimming pared 0 bases from V and 0 bases from J, leaving 16 bases between. This CDR3 spans 18 amino acids. The germline V gene has CDR1 MDHEN and CDR2 SYDVKM. The CDR3 is CASSLCIRHPISTDTQYF. The CDR3 bases are TGTGCCAGCAGTTTATGCATCAGGCACCCAATTAGCACAGATACGCAGTATTTT.

In its sample, this clonotype was seen a few times. In DNA, the CDR3 is TGTGCCAGCAGCCTACCCGGGACAGCCTACGAGCAGTACTTC. Its protein is CASSLPGTAYEQYF. This chain joins TRBV6-1 and TRBJ2-7; 7 positions match TRBD1. The CDR3 loop spans 14 amino acids. Germline loops: CDR1 MNHNS, CDR2 SASEGT. With 6 bases clipped from V and 2 bases from J, the junction kept 7 bases outside the gene matches.

The chain recombines TRBV20-1 with TRBJ1-1, with a possible D match to TRBD1 (5 bases). The CDR3 contains 14 residues. In germline, CDR1 is DFQATT, CDR2 SNEGSKA (reference sequence). Trimming shortened V by 3 bases and J by 2 bases, and 13 bases separated the two germline ends. CDR3 residues: CSASVAGDNTEAFF. CDR3 nucleotide sequence: TGCAGTGCTAGCGTTGCGGGGGACAACACTGAAGCTTTCTTT.

By sample fraction, this clonotype is medium-sized. The chain recombines TRBV20-1 with TRBJ1-5; 8 bases map to TRBD1. The germline V gene encodes CDR1 DFQATT and CDR2 SNEGSKA (reference sequence). The CDR3 sequence is 17 residues long. Losses at the gene ends were 2 bases for V and 0 bases for J; bases not matched to a gene: 9. The CDR3 sequence: CSARLQGVPDSNQPQHF. CDR3 sequence (DNA): TGCAGTGCTAGATTACAGGGGGTCCCAGATAGCAATCAGCCCCAGCATTTT.

The J gene is TRBJ1-1, the V gene TRBV7-2; D not certain. This CDR3 has 14 amino acids. V gave up 0 bases and J gave up 0 bases, with 5 bases separating them. Per the germline V gene, CDR1 is SGHTA and CDR2 is FQGNSA. CDR3 coding DNA: TGTGCCAGCAGCTTAGCAACGGTGAACACTGAAGCTTTCTTT. Encoded protein: CASSLATVNTEAFF.

This clonotype is medium-sized in the sample. This chain uses TRBV6-1 with TRBJ2-5; 9 bases align to TRBD1. The CDR3 has 15 residues. Germline CDR1 is MNHNS and CDR2 is SASEGT. The ends lost 2 bases at V and 5 bases at J; junction bases unmatched: 6. CDR3 in DNA: TGTGCCAGCAGTGAAAACAGGGGGCGTGGGGAGACCCAGTACTTC. Translated, it gives CASSENRGRGETQYF.

In this sample, this clonotype turned up a few times. The chain has TRBV6-1 and TRBJ2-7, with 7 bases identical to TRBD1. Germline CDR1 is MNHNS and CDR2 is SASEGT. There are 15 residues in the CDR3. Trimming took 9 bases from V and 0 from J; bases not matched to a gene: 11. The CDR3 bases are TGTGCCAGTTTAGAGACAGGGATCCTCTCCTACGAGCAGTACTTC. Its protein is CASLETGILSYEQYF.

The rearrangement links TRBV20-1 to TRBJ1-2; D unclear. Looked up from germline, CDR1 is DFQATT and CDR2 is SNEGSKA (reference sequence). The V and J ends lost 3 bases and 7 bases respectively, with 21 bases between them. CDR3 size: 15 residues. The CDR3 protein is CSARPSGEASIGYTF. In nucleotides, the CDR3 is TGCAGTGCTAGGCCCTCCGGGGAGGCCTCTATTGGCTACACCTTC.

Remarks on this clonotype: At one end, the junction sequence differs from germline, possibly due to a read error. The chain employs TRBV11-2 and TRBJ2-7; the D gene is possibly TRBD2 (7 bases). Germline CDR1 is SGHAT and CDR2 is FQNNGV. The CDR3 totals 13 residues. CDR3 residues: CASSLDSAFRGAF. DNA of the CDR3: TGTGCCAGCAGCTTGGATTCCGCATTCCGGGGGGCTTTC.

The V gene is TRBV29-1, the J gene TRBJ1-1; 10 bases agree with TRBD1. V was clipped by 4 bases and J by 4 bases; unmatched bases: 12. The CDR3 loop spans 16 amino acids. Germline V gene sequence: CDR1 SQVTM, CDR2 ANQGSEA. CDR3 amino acids: CSVGYRGQGLGTEAFF. Written as DNA, the CDR3 is TGCAGCGTTGGATACAGGGGACAGGGGCTTGGCACTGAAGCTTTCTTT.

This clonotype was seen a few times. The chain is built from TRBV6-1 and TRBJ2-3; TRBD1 might be the D (5 bases). The CDR3 totals 15 residues. The ends were cut back, 11 bases at V and 2 bases at J, with 20 bases in the middle. The germline gives CDR1 MNHNS, CDR2 SASEGT. Here the CDR3 reads CAASSTGLTTDTQYF. The DNA for the CDR3 is TGTGCCGCCAGCAGCACAGGCCTTACCACAGATACGCAGTATTTT.

This clonotype has a handful of counts. J is TRBJ2-1 and V is TRBV20-1; 7 bases fit TRBD1. The V and J ends lost 4 bases and 4 bases, in that order; junction bases with no gene match: 7. CDR1 and CDR2 (germline): DFQATT, SNEGSKA (reference sequence). The CDR3 has 14 amino acids. The CDR3 nucleotides are TGCAGTGCTAAAGACAGGGTAGGGTACAATGAGCAGTTCTTC. Translation gives CSAKDRVGYNEQFF.

This clonotype was counted a few times. This rearrangement joins TRBV20-1 to TRBJ1-5; D possibly corresponds to TRBD1 (6 bases). The CDR3 extends over 14 amino acids. V lost 0 bases, J lost 4 bases, and 10 bases lay in between. Germline CDR1 DFQATT, CDR2 SNEGSKA (reference sequence). The CDR3 coding sequence is TGCAGTGCTAGAGATCCTACAGGGAATCAGCCCCAGCATTTT. This codes for CSARDPTGNQPQHF.

This clonotype is deemed medium-sized. The V and J genes are TRBV6-1 and TRBJ2-7; TRBD1 matches at 7 bases. CDR3 size: 16 residues. CDR1 is MNHNS, CDR2 SASEGT, per germline. After removal of 1 base from V and 0 bases from J, the junction contained 6 bases not matched to a gene. The CDR3 protein is CASSEEIGTASYEQYF. The CDR3 DNA is TGTGCCAGCAGTGAAGAAATAGGGACAGCCTCCTACGAGCAGTACTTC.

CDR3 sequence (DNA): TGCAGTGCTGAGGGAGGACAGGGAAGGACAGATACGCAGTATTTT. Translating gives CSAEGGQGRTDTQYF. V is TRBV20-1 and J is TRBJ2-3, with 8 bases that match TRBD1. The CDR3 is 15 amino acids. With 5 bases clipped from V and 3 bases from J, the junction kept 10 bases outside the gene matches. CDR1 is DFQATT and CDR2 is SNEGSKA in the germline V gene (reference sequence).

Only a few counts were recorded for this clonotype. The V and J genes are TRBV7-2 and TRBJ1-6, with D unresolved. Germline CDR1 SGHTA, CDR2 FQGNSA. Trimming cost V 6 bases and J 0 bases, with 6 bases left between them. This CDR3 has 14 amino acids. CDR3 sequence (DNA): TGTGCCAGCAGGACAAGCTCCTATAATTCACCCCTCCACTTT. Its protein is CASRTSSYNSPLHF.

J is TRBJ1-5 and V is TRBV6-2 or TRBV6-3, with D possibly matching TRBD1 (6 bases). Germline V CDR1 and CDR2: MNHEY, SVGEGT. Trimming shortened V by 2 bases and J by 5 bases, and 16 bases separated the two germline ends. The CDR3 is 16 amino acids. The CDR3 DNA is TGTGCCAGCAGTTACGGCTGGACAGTCAATCATCAGCCCCAGCATTTT. It yields the protein CASSYGWTVNHQPQHF.

The rearrangement links TRBV2 to TRBJ1-6; D perhaps matches TRBD1 (5 bases). V was cut by 5 bases and J by 6 bases, with 17 bases left in between. The CDR3 has 16 amino acids. Germline V gene sequence: CDR1 SNHLY, CDR2 FYNNEI. The CDR3 nucleotides read TGTGCCAGCAGTCAGCAGGGAGTAGGTGGTAATTCACCCCTCCACTTT. This sequence encodes CASSQQGVGGNSPLHF. The full variable domain, rest sourced from reference TRBV2 and TRBJ1-6, is EPEVTQTPSHQVTQMGQEVILRCVPISNHLYFYWYRQILGQKVEFLVSFYNNEISEKSEIFDDQFSVERPDGSNFTLKIRSTKLEDSAMYFCASSQQGVGGNSPLHFGNGTRLTVT.